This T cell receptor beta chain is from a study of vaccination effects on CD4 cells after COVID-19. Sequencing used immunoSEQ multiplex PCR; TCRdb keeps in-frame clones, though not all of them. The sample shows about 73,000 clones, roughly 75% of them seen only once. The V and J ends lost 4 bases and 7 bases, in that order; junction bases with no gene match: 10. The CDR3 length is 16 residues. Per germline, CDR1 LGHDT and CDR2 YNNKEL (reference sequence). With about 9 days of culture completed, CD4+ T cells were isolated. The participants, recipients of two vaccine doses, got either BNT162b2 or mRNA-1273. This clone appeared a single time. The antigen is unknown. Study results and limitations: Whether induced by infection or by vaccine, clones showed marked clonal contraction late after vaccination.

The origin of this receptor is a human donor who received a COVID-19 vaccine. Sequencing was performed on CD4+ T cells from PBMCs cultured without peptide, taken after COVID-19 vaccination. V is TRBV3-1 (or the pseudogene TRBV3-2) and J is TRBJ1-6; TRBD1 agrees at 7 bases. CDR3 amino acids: CASSREIGGRNSPLHF. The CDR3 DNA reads TGTGCCAGCAGCCGCGAGATAGGGGGCCGGAATTCACCCCTCCACTTT.